The entry below gives a single T cell receptor beta chain sequence along with its context. This record comes from a study of T cell responses to AZD1222 COVID-19 vaccine. Data came from immunoSEQ multiplex PCR; TCRdb stores just in-frame clones and leaves some out. The sample yields about 150,000 clones, approximately 92% seen once. Sequenced here: peripheral blood, sampled on day 0 of AZD1222 vaccination. This receptor was obtained from an adult in good health.

CDR3 loop: CASSLRREKTEAFF. The CDR3 DNA follows: TGTGCCAGCAGCTTACGCAGGGAGAAGACTGAAGCTTTCTTT. J is TRBJ1-1 and V is TRBV7-9; tentative D call: TRBD1 (5 bases). Germline assignment: CDR1 SEHNR and CDR2 FQNEAQ (reference sequence). The CDR3 runs 14 residues. The V end lost 2 bases, the J end lost 5 bases, and 12 bases lay between the germline ends.